This T cell receptor beta chain was captured in a study of T cell responses to AZD1222 COVID-19 vaccine. Clones were read by immunoSEQ multiplex PCR, and TCRdb kept only the in-frame ones, dropping some. Of tens of thousands of clones in the sample, about 88% were seen once. Sequences were derived from peripheral blood, sampled 28 days after the second AZD1222 dose. This TCR was recovered from an adult who received the AZD1222 COVID-19 vaccine.

The CDR3 sequence: CASRGDSSNYGYTF. The CDR3 DNA reads TGTGCCAGCAGGGGGGACAGTTCTAACTATGGCTACACCTTC. The J gene is TRBJ1-2, the V gene TRBV2; TRBD1 matches at 7 bases. Trimming removed 6 bases from V and 0 bases from J; junction bases left unmatched: 4. This CDR3 is built from 14 residues. Germline V CDR1 and CDR2: SNHLY, FYNNEI. The complete variable domain, with remaining parts taken from reference TRBV2 and TRBJ1-2, reads EPEVTQTPSHQVTQMGQEVILRCVPISNHLYFYWYRQILGQKVEFLVSFYNNEISEKSEIFDDQFSVERPDGSNFTLKIRSTKLEDSAMYFCASRGDSSNYGYTFGSGTRLTVV.